These 3 T cell receptor beta chains were sequenced from one sample in a study of blood T cell repertoires in COVID-19. The data were produced by immunoSEQ multiplex PCR, yet TCRdb's version contains in-frame clones alone and is incomplete. The table includes about 41,000 clones, about 86% detected once. The sequencing input was peripheral blood. The receptor source for this set is a man aged 35-49 years with COVID-19, enrolled during active disease.

The chain recombines TRBV19 with TRBJ2-7, with D perhaps matching TRBD1 (5 bases). The CDR3 contains 15 residues. The germline CDR1 and CDR2 sequences are LNHDA and SQIVND (reference sequence). V lost 3 bases and J lost 1, with 13 bases in between. The CDR3 coding sequence is TGTGCCAGTAGTATCGGACAATTTGAATCCTACGAGCAGTACTTC. Its translation: CASSIGQFESYEQYF.

The chain couples TRBV14 to TRBJ2-7; D is ambiguous. Germline loops: CDR1 SGHDN, CDR2 FVKESK. This CDR3 spans 12 amino acids. The V gene lost 0 bases and the J gene lost 9 bases, with 9 bases spanning the gap. CDR3 sequence reads: CASSQDPYGQYF. The CDR3 DNA sequence: TGTGCCAGCAGCCAAGACCCCTATGGGCAGTACTTC.

This clone was observed once. This chain links TRBV2 with TRBJ1-5; D may be TRBD1 (6 bases). This CDR3 has 17 residues. V shed 4 bases and J shed 3 bases, with 19 bases lying between them. In germline, CDR1 is SNHLY, CDR2 FYNNEI. The CDR3 coding sequence is TGTGCCAGCAGTGCACAGGGCGCGGGCGTAGTCAATCAGCCCCAGCATTTT. It specifies CASSAQGAGVVNQPQHF.